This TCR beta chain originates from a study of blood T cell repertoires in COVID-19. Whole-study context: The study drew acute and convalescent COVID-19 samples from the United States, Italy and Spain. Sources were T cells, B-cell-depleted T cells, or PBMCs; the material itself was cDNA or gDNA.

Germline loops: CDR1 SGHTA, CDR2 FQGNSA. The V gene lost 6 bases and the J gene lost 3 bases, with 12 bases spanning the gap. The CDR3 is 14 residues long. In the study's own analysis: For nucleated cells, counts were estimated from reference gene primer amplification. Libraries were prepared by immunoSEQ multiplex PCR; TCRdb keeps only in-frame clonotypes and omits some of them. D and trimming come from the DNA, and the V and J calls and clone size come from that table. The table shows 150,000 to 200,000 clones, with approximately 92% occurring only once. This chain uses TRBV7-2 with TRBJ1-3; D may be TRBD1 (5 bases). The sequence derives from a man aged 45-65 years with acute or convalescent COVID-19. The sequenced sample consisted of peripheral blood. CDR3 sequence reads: CASRPGYSGNTIYF. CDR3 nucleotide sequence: TGTGCCAGCAGGCCAGGGTACAGTGGAAACACCATATATTTT.